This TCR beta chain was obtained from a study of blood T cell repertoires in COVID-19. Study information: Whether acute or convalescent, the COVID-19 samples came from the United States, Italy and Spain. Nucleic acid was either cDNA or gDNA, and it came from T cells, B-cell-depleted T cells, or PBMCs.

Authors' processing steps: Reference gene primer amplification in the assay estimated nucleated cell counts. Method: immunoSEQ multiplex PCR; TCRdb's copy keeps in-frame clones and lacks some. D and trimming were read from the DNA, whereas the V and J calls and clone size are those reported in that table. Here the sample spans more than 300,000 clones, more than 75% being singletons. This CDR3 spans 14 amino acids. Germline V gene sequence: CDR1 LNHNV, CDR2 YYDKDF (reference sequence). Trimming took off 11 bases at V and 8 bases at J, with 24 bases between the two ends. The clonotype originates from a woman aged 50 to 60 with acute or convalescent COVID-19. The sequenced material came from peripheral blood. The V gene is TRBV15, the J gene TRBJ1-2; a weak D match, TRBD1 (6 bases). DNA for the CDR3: TGTGCCGCCAAACAGGGTACAACTATGGAAGGCTACACCTTC. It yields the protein CAAKQGTTMEGYTF.